The clone carrying this T cell receptor beta chain came up many times. No antigen is known for it. These data are taken from a study of early T cells in non-severe SARS-CoV-2 infection. General study points: Private and CD4 specificities were missed by VDJdb matching, which favored anti-spike CD8 responses.

TCRdb reanalysed the 5' RACE reads using MiXCR and keeps one entry per CDR3 protein. The sample contains tens of thousands of distinct CDR3 sequences, less than 15% of which appear only once. CDR3 length equals 12 residues. V was trimmed by 8 bases and J by 7 bases, leaving 15 bases between them. Germline V CDR1 and CDR2: SQVTM, ANQGSEA. This sequence originates from an adult who was a healthcare worker with PCR-confirmed SARS-CoV-2 infection or an uninfected control (not recorded which). The source material was whole blood, sampled at baseline. The chain recombines TRBV29-1 with TRBJ1-5, with a possible D match to TRBD1 (5 bases). The DNA of the CDR3 is TGCAGCCCGGGGACCATTAACCAGCCCCAGCATTTT. It yields the protein CSPGTINQPQHF.